This T cell receptor (beta chain) was documented in a study of T cell repertoires in cytomegalovirus infection. Study summary: CMV epitopes in the study were HLA-C-restricted (recently identified) and HLA-B-restricted (well studied). Public TCR beta signatures were indicative of both CMV infection and a matching HLA type. Study results and limitations: People with CMV and the relevant HLA were identified by cumulative public TCR beta family frequency. Dominating the ex vivo response were HLA-C-restricted CMV-specific TCR beta clonotypes.

This clonotype showed up just a few times. Its antigen is undetermined. From germline, CDR1 is MNHEY and CDR2 SVGEGT. The V end lost 5 bases, the J end lost 7 bases, and 15 bases lay between the germline ends. The CDR3 runs to 14 residues. TCRdb analysed the reads with MiXCR anew, one entry per CDR3 protein. The sample holds fewer than 70,000 distinct CDR3 sequences, about 30% seen once. This clonotype was sampled from a human donor in good health (CMV status not recorded). Some clones in this sample may be carry-over from other donors' samples. The V call is TRBV6-2 or TRBV6-3, the J call TRBJ2-1; D ambiguous. This specimen consisted of CD8+ T cells from cultured PBMCs, obtained from culture after CMV antigen stimulation. The CDR3 coding sequence is TGTGCCAGCAGTGACACCGGATGGCGGAATGAGCAGTTCTTC. Its translation: CASSDTGWRNEQFF.